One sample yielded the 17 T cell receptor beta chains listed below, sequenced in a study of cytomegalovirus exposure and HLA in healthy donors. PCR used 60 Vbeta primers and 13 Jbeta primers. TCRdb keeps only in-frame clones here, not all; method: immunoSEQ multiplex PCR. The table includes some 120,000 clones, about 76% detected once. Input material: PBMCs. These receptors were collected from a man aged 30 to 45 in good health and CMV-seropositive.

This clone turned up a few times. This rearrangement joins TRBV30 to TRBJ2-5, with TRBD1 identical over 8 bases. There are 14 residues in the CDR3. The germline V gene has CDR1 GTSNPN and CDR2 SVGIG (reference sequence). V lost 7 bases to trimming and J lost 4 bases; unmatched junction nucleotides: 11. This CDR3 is CASDRGRGGETQYF. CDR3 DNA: TGTGCCTCAGACAGGGGAAGAGGTGGAGAGACCCAGTACTTC.

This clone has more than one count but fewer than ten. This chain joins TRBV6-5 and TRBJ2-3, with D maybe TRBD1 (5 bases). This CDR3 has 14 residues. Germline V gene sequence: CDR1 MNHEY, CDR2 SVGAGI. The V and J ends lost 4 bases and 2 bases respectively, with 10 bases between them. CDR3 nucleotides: TGTGCCAGCAGTTTGACGGACAACACAGATACGCAGTATTTT. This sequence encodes CASSLTDNTDTQYF.

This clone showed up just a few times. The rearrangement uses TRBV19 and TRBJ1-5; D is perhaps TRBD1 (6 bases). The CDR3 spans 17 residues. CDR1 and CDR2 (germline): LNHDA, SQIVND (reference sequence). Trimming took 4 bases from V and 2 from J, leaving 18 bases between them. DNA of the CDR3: TGTGCCAGTAGTAGCAATGGCGGGGGCCGGGGCAATCAGCCCCAGCATTTT. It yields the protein CASSSNGGGRGNQPQHF. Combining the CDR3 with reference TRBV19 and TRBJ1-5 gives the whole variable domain DGGITQSPKYLFRKEGQNVTLSCEQNLNHDAMYWYRQDPGQGLRLIYYSQIVNDFQKGDIAEGYSVSREKKESFPLTVTSAQKNPTAFYLCASSSNGGGRGNQPQHFGDGTRLSIL.

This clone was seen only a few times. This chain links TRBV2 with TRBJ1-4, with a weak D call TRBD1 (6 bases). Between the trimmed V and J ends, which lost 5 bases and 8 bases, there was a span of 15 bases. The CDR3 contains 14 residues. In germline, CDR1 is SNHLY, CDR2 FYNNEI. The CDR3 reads CASSQRSQGEKLFF. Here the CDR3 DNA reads TGTGCCAGCAGTCAGAGATCTCAGGGGGAAAAACTGTTTTTT. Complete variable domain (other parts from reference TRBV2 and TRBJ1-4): EPEVTQTPSHQVTQMGQEVILRCVPISNHLYFYWYRQILGQKVEFLVSFYNNEISEKSEIFDDQFSVERPDGSNFTLKIRSTKLEDSAMYFCASSQRSQGEKLFFGSGTQLSVL.

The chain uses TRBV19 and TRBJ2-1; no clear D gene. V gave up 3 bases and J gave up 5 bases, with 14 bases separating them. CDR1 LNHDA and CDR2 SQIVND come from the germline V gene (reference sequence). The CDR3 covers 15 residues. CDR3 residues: CASSILLRQDNEQFF. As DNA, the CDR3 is TGTGCCAGTAGTATCCTCCTTCGGCAGGACAATGAGCAGTTCTTC.

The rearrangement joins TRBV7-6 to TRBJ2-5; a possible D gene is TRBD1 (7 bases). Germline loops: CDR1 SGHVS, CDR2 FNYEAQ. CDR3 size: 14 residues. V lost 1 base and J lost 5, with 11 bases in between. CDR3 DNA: TGTGCCAGCAGCTTAGTCGCAGGGGGGGAGACCCAGTACTTC. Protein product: CASSLVAGGETQYF.

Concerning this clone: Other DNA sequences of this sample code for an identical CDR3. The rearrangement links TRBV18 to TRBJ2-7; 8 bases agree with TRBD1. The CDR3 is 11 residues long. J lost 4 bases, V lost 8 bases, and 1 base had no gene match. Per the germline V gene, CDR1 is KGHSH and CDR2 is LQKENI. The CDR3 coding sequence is TGTGCCAGCGGACAGGGTTACGAGCAGTACTTC. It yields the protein CASGQGYEQYF.

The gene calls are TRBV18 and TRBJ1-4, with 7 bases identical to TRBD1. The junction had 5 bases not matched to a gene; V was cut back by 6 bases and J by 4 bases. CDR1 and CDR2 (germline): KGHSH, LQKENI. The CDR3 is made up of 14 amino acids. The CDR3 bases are TGTGCCAGCTCTCCGCGGGACAGTAATGAAAAACTGTTTTTT. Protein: CASSPRDSNEKLFF.

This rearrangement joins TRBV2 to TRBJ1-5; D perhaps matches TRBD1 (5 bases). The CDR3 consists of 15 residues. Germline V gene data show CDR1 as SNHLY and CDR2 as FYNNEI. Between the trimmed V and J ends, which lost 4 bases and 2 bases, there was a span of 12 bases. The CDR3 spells CASSAEQARNQPQHF. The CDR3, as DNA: TGTGCCAGCAGTGCGGAACAGGCTCGCAATCAGCCCCAGCATTTT.

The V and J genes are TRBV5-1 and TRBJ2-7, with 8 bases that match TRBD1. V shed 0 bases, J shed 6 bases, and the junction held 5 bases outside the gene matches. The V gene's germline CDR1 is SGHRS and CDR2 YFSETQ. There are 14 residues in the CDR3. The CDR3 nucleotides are TGCGCCAGCAGCTTGGACAGGGGGGCCTTCGAGCAGTACTTC. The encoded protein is CASSLDRGAFEQYF.

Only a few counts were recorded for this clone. For the CDR3, the DNA is TGCGCCAGCAGCTTACAGGGCATAAATGAAAAACTGTTTTTT. This encodes CASSLQGINEKLFF. The gene calls are TRBV4-1 and TRBJ1-4; weak D call: TRBD1 (6 bases). Germline V CDR1 and CDR2: MGHRA, YSYEKL. V was shortened by 5 bases and J by 5 bases, with 12 bases between the two germline ends. The CDR3 runs 14 residues.

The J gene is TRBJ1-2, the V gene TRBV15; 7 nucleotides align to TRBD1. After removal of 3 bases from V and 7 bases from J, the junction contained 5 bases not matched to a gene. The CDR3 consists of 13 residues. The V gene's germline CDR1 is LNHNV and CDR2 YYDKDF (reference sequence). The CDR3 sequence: CATSRTGRFGYTF. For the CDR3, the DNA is TGTGCCACCAGCAGGACAGGGAGGTTTGGCTACACCTTC.

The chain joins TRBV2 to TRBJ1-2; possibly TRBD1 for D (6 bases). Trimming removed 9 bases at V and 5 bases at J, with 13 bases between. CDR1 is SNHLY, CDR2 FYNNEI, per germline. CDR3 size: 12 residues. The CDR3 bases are TGTGCCAGGAGAGACAGGCAATATGGCTACACCTTC. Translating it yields CARRDRQYGYTF.

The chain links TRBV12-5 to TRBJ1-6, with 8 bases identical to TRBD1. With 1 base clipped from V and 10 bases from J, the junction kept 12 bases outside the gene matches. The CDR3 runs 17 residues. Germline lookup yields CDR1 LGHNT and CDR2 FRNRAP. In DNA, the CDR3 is TGTGCTAGTGGTTTGGCCCGACAGGGGTCAATCCCATCACCCCTCCACTTT. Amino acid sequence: CASGLARQGSIPSPLHF. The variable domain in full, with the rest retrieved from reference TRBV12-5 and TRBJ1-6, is DARVTQTPRHKVTEMGQEVTMRCQPILGHNTVFWYRQTMMQGLELLAYFRNRAPLDDSGMPKDRFSAEMPDATLATLKIQPSEPRDSAVYFCASGLARQGSIPSPLHFGNGTRLTVT.

CDR3 nucleotide sequence: TGTGCCAGCAGTGAAGCGACCACGGGAACCGGGGAGCTGTTTTTT. This sequence encodes CASSEATTGTGELFF. V gene TRBV2 combines with J gene TRBJ2-2; D possibly corresponds to TRBD2 (5 bases). Between the trimmed V and J ends, which lost 0 bases and 5 bases, there was a span of 10 bases. The CDR3 totals 15 residues. Germline CDR1 reads SNHLY; CDR2 reads FYNNEI.

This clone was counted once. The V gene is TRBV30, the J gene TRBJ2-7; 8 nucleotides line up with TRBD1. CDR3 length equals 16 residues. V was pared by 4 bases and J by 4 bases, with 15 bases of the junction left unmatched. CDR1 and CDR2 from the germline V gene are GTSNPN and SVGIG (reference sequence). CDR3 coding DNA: TGTGCCTGGAAATGGGGAAGCTCAGGGGGCACGTACGAGCAGTACTTC. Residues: CAWKWGSSGGTYEQYF.

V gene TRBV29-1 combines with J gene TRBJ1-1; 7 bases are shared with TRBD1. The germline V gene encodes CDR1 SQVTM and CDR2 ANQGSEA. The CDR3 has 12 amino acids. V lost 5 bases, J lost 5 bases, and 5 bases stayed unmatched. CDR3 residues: CSVRGGQTEAFF. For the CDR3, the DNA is TGCAGCGTTCGAGGGGGCCAGACTGAAGCTTTCTTT. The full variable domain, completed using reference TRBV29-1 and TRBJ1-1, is SAVISQKPSRDICQRGTSLTIQCQVDSQVTMMFWYRQQPGQSLTLIATANQGSEATYESGFVIDKFPISRPNLTFSTLTVSNMSPEDSSIYLCSVRGGQTEAFFGQGTRLTVV.